The rows below give T cell receptor beta chains drawn from one sample of a study of shared clonotypes between healthy human individuals. Libraries were prepared by immunoSEQ multiplex PCR; TCRdb keeps only in-frame clonotypes and omits some of them. This sample has a few million clones; less than 95% occur once, and the top ten carry around 0.35%. The sample was naive CD4+ T cells from PBMCs. The source of these receptors is a man aged 18 to 35 in good health. Some clones in this sample may be carry-over from other donors' samples. Each CDR3 is given without its conserved first and last residue.

J gene	V gene	CDR3 protein
TRBJ2-6	TRBV6-5	ASSWGLYSGANVLT
TRBJ2-1	TRBV2	ASSPLAGNLSEQF
TRBJ2-1	TRBV7-9	ASSPVGGQGRDNEQF
TRBJ2-7	TRBV25-1	ASSSNRDSLSYEQY
TRBJ2-7	TRBV18	ASSPSGRALYEQY
TRBJ2-3	TRBV5-1	ASSINSGTAQDTQY
TRBJ2-1	TRBV7-3	ASSLTRERGGDEQF
TRBJ1-1	TRBV28	ASSLQQASGTEAF
TRBJ2-1	TRBV6-4	ASSDRRNNEQF
TRBJ2-7	TRBV27	ASRSTSASYEQY
TRBJ1-1	TRBV6-1	ASSESNRDTEAF
TRBJ2-5	TRBV4-2	ASSQTQDRGFQETQY
TRBJ1-2	TRBV6-1	ASTSGQGPYGYT
TRBJ2-5	TRBV5-1	ASSLRVRQETQY
TRBJ1-2	TRBV28	ASSPDRGLYGYT
TRBJ1-4	TRBV6-1	ASHIRAREKLF
TRBJ2-4	TRBV19	ASRWAGQKNIQY
TRBJ2-5	TRBV10-3	AISGGATETQY
TRBJ2-3	TRBV5-4	ASSPSTDTQY
TRBJ1-5	TRBV7-9	ASSLGSGQGLQPQH
TRBJ2-5	TRBV30	AWSKVAGGVGAQY
TRBJ2-7	TRBV5-1	ASSLQGAPTYEQY
TRBJ1-4	TRBV7-2	ASSSATNEKLF
TRBJ2-3	TRBV6-1	ASSRRGGYTQY
TRBJ2-3	TRBV11-2	ASSLDADTQY
TRBJ2-1	TRBV19	ASKRDLGNEQF
TRBJ1-6	TRBV30	AWSVGTGRNSPLH
TRBJ2-5	TRBV29-1	STATGTGETQY
TRBJ2-5	TRBV27	ASSFTGRSQETQY
TRBJ1-4	TRBV5-1	ASSPDSPEKLF
TRBJ2-2	TRBV12-5	ASGLAAGLDPGELF
TRBJ1-5	TRBV2	ASSESQRAGWEGNRAQH
TRBJ2-2	TRBV10-1	ASRPDATGELF
TRBJ2-7	TRBV5-4	ASSLETVTYEQY
TRBJ1-4	TRBV7-9	ASSSQDGLNEKLF
TRBJ2-1	TRBV7-3	ASSPAGAGGGYNEQF
TRBJ1-1	TRBV7-9	ASSLQGPTEAF
TRBJ2-7	TRBV7-6	ASSSHGTSSPYEQY
TRBJ1-5	TRBV6-5	ASRLGQGVQPQH
TRBJ1-4	TRBV5-1	ASSLAAGENEKLF
TRBJ1-4	TRBV5-1	ASSLRQGALREKLF
TRBJ2-2	TRBV7-3	ASSLTSAANTGELF
TRBJ1-5	TRBV28	ASRIHRDRELYSNQPQH
TRBJ2-7	TRBV6-6	ASSYGGQVLEQY
TRBJ1-5	TRBV6-1	ASSVVQGSYQPQH
TRBJ1-6	TRBV5-1	ASSFQGRDSPLH
TRBJ1-1	TRBV9	ASSVSGQAPEAF
TRBJ1-1	TRBV5-1	ASSAPQRGATEAF
TRBJ1-1	TRBV5-1	ASSLAAVNTEAF
TRBJ1-4	TRBV6-1	ASSDGGTGGIEKLF
TRBJ2-2	TRBV28	ASSTDSLRVTGELF
TRBJ2-3	TRBV11-2	AEREWGTDTQY
TRBJ1-5	TRBV7-2	ASSLTGREQPQH
TRBJ1-2	TRBV28	ASSGAYGYT